A selection of T cell receptor beta chains follows, all from one sample in a study of human T cells and chemical hapten exposure. TCRdb called the RACE reads again in MiXCR, with one record for every CDR3 protein. The sample records 95,000 to 150,000 distinct CDR3 sequences, about 11% being singletons. Here the sequenced sample was whole blood, taken in connection with sensitization to the hapten diphenylcyclopropenone (DPC). Every receptor here comes from a woman between 50 and 59 years old with alopecia areata. Some clones in this sample may be carry-over from other donors' samples. Both conserved end residues are part of each CDR3. Each record gives: clone size, D gene, J gene, V gene, CDR3 length, CDR3 DNA, CDR3 protein. D genes are given only for firm matches. Clone size is stated in some rows and not others, as once, few, many or a class when expanded.

abundance: many
d_gene: -
j_gene: TRBJ1-1
v_gene: TRBV5-1
len: 13
CDR3nt: TGCGCCAGCAGCTCGCAAAGGGATACTGAAGCTTTCTTT
CDR3aa: CASSSQRDTEAFF

abundance: -
d_gene: -
j_gene: TRBJ2-5
v_gene: TRBV24-1
len: 14
CDR3nt: TGTGCCACCAGTGACCGGACACGGCAAGAGACCCAGTACTTC
CDR3aa: CATSDRTRQETQYF

abundance: -
d_gene: -
j_gene: TRBJ1-1
v_gene: TRBV6-5
len: 15
CDR3nt: TGTGCCAGCAGTTCCTACGGTGCGGTGAACACTGAAGCTTTCTTT
CDR3aa: CASSSYGAVNTEAFF

abundance: -
d_gene: -
j_gene: TRBJ1-4
v_gene: TRBV7-6
len: 15
CDR3nt: TGTGCCAGCAGCTTAGCGGGGCAGGTTGGTGAAAAACTGTTTTTT
CDR3aa: CASSLAGQVGEKLFF

abundance: -
d_gene: -
j_gene: TRBJ1-1
v_gene: TRBV28
len: 14
CDR3nt: TGTGCCAGCAGTTCCGCCAGGGGCAGGGCTGAAGCTTTCTTT
CDR3aa: CASSSARGRAEAFF

abundance: -
d_gene: TRBD1
j_gene: TRBJ2-7
v_gene: TRBV11-2
len: 14
CDR3nt: TGTGCCAGCAGGAGGGGGCCAACATCCTACGAGCAGTACTTC
CDR3aa: CASRRGPTSYEQYF

abundance: -
d_gene: TRBD2
j_gene: TRBJ2-3
v_gene: TRBV13
len: 17
CDR3nt: TGTGCCAGCAGCCCTGGGACTAGCGGGGGATTCACAGATACGCAGTATTTT
CDR3aa: CASSPGTSGGFTDTQYF

abundance: many
d_gene: -
j_gene: TRBJ2-3
v_gene: TRBV20-1
len: 14
CDR3nt: TGCAGTGCTAGGAGGGCTAGCTCCACAGATACGCAGTATTTT
CDR3aa: CSARRASSTDTQYF

abundance: -
d_gene: TRBD2
j_gene: TRBJ2-2
v_gene: TRBV27
len: 18
CDR3nt: TGTGCCAGCAGTTTCCGGCTAGCGGGGAACGCGAACACCGGGGAGCTGTTTTTT
CDR3aa: CASSFRLAGNANTGELFF

abundance: -
d_gene: -
j_gene: TRBJ1-1
v_gene: TRBV6-5
len: 13
CDR3nt: TGTGCCAGCAGCACAGGCGCGGGCACTGAAGCTTTCTTT
CDR3aa: CASSTGAGTEAFF

abundance: few
d_gene: -
j_gene: TRBJ1-6
v_gene: TRBV6-1
len: 15
CDR3nt: TGTGCCAGCAGTGAAGCGCAGGCCTATAATTCACCCCTCCACTTT
CDR3aa: CASSEAQAYNSPLHF

abundance: few
d_gene: -
j_gene: TRBJ1-4
v_gene: TRBV21-1
len: 14
CDR3nt: TGTGCCAGCAGCACAGGACTGCGCCGCGGAAAACTGTTTTTT
CDR3aa: CASSTGLRRGKLFF

abundance: -
d_gene: -
j_gene: TRBJ2-7
v_gene: TRBV6-2/TRBV6-3
len: 12
CDR3nt: TGTGCCAGCAGTTCGGTCTTCTACGAGCAGTACTTC
CDR3aa: CASSSVFYEQYF

abundance: -
d_gene: TRBD2
j_gene: TRBJ2-4
v_gene: TRBV5-4
len: 16
CDR3nt: TGTGCCAGCAGCTTTAGCGGGGGGGTAGCCAAAAACATTCAGTACTTC
CDR3aa: CASSFSGGVAKNIQYF